These T cell receptor beta chains were read from a single sample in a study of blood T cell repertoires in COVID-19. Here immunoSEQ multiplex PCR was the method, and the copy in TCRdb shows in-frame clones only, minus some. Here the sample spans under 300,000 clones, about 85% being singletons. Sample: peripheral blood. The receptors here all came from a human donor in a cohort sampled during active COVID-19. Both conserved end residues are part of each CDR3. The D gene is left open where the match is weak. For some rows the clone size is stated as once, few or many, or as a class when expanded; others skip it.

V gene: TRBV5-1; CDR3 length: 15; D gene: TRBD1; J gene: TRBJ2-7; clone size: .; CDR3 DNA: TGCGCCAGCAGCTTGGAGGGACAGGGGACCTACGAGCAGTACTTC; CDR3 protein: CASSLEGQGTYEQYF
V gene: TRBV6-5; CDR3 length: 15; D gene: .; J gene: TRBJ1-5; clone size: .; CDR3 DNA: TGTGCCAGCAGCCCCTCCGGAGTAAGCAATCAGCCCCAGCATTTT; CDR3 protein: CASSPSGVSNQPQHF
V gene: TRBV18; CDR3 length: 15; D gene: .; J gene: TRBJ2-1; clone size: .; CDR3 DNA: TGTGCCAGCTCACCCTCGGGACTGGCCCTGGATGAGCAGTTCTTC; CDR3 protein: CASSPSGLALDEQFF
V gene: TRBV29-1; CDR3 length: 12; D gene: TRBD1; J gene: TRBJ2-5; clone size: once; CDR3 DNA: TGCAGCGTTTCGGGACAGCAAGAGACCCAGTACTTC; CDR3 protein: CSVSGQQETQYF
V gene: TRBV9; CDR3 length: 12; D gene: .; J gene: TRBJ2-7; clone size: once; CDR3 DNA: TGTGCCAGGAATCAAATCCGGTACGAGCAGTACTTC; CDR3 protein: CARNQIRYEQYF
V gene: TRBV6-5; CDR3 length: 12; D gene: TRBD2; J gene: TRBJ2-7; clone size: .; CDR3 DNA: TGTGCCAGCAGTTACGGGGCGGGAGTGCAGTACTTC; CDR3 protein: CASSYGAGVQYF
V gene: TRBV4-3; CDR3 length: 19; D gene: TRBD2; J gene: TRBJ2-3; clone size: .; CDR3 DNA: TGCGCCAGCAGCCAAGAAGGGGTAGCGGGCGGTCTAAGCACAGATACGCAGTATTTT; CDR3 protein: CASSQEGVAGGLSTDTQYF
V gene: TRBV19; CDR3 length: 15; D gene: TRBD1; J gene: TRBJ2-2; clone size: once; CDR3 DNA: TGTGCCAGTAGTTTGGCAGGGGGCGCGTACGGGGAGCTGTTTTTT; CDR3 protein: CASSLAGGAYGELFF
V gene: TRBV30; CDR3 length: 16; D gene: .; J gene: TRBJ2-1; clone size: .; CDR3 DNA: TGTGCCTGGAGTGTATTGGCGGGCCAGGGGCCGAATGAGCAGTTCTTC; CDR3 protein: CAWSVLAGQGPNEQFF
V gene: TRBV25-1; CDR3 length: 18; D gene: .; J gene: TRBJ2-7; clone size: .; CDR3 DNA: TGTGCCAGCAGTGATAGTAACCCGAGTGGGGGGTTGAGGTACGAGCAGTACTTC; CDR3 protein: CASSDSNPSGGLRYEQYF
V gene: TRBV18; CDR3 length: 15; D gene: TRBD2; J gene: TRBJ2-1; clone size: .; CDR3 DNA: TGTGCCAGCTCAATACGGGGGGGGACCTACAATGAGCAGTTCTTC; CDR3 protein: CASSIRGGTYNEQFF
V gene: TRBV18; CDR3 length: 16; D gene: TRBD1; J gene: TRBJ1-1; clone size: .; CDR3 DNA: TGTGCCAGCTCGCTAACAGGGGCCCTAATGGCACCTGAAGCTTTCTTT; CDR3 protein: CASSLTGALMAPEAFF
V gene: TRBV10-3; CDR3 length: 14; D gene: .; J gene: TRBJ1-2; clone size: once; CDR3 DNA: TGTGCCATCAGTGCTCTGGGGGGGGCGGATGGCTACACCTTC; CDR3 protein: CAISALGGADGYTF
V gene: TRBV7-8; CDR3 length: 15; D gene: .; J gene: TRBJ2-7; clone size: .; CDR3 DNA: TGTGCCAGCAGCTTAGAATGGGCGTCCTCCTACGAGCAGTACTTC; CDR3 protein: CASSLEWASSYEQYF
V gene: TRBV30; CDR3 length: 12; D gene: .; J gene: TRBJ1-5; clone size: once; CDR3 DNA: TGTGCCTGGAGTGTACGGGATCAGCCCCAGCATTTT; CDR3 protein: CAWSVRDQPQHF
V gene: TRBV27; CDR3 length: 17; D gene: TRBD2; J gene: TRBJ2-7; clone size: .; CDR3 DNA: TGTGCCAGCAGGCTAGCGGGAGTCTCCTCCGGCTCCTACGAGCAGTACTTC; CDR3 protein: CASRLAGVSSGSYEQYF
V gene: TRBV28; CDR3 length: 16; D gene: TRBD2; J gene: TRBJ2-3; clone size: .; CDR3 DNA: TGTGCCAGCAGTCCCTACCTAGCGGGGACCACAGATACGCAGTATTTT; CDR3 protein: CASSPYLAGTTDTQYF
V gene: TRBV29-1; CDR3 length: 14; D gene: TRBD2; J gene: TRBJ2-2; clone size: .; CDR3 DNA: TGCAGCGTTGCTGGACTAGATAACACCGGGGAGCTGTTTTTT; CDR3 protein: CSVAGLDNTGELFF
V gene: TRBV28; CDR3 length: 15; D gene: .; J gene: TRBJ2-4; clone size: medium-sized; CDR3 DNA: TGTGCCAGCAGTTCCCTCAGGGATGCCAAAAACATTCAGTACTTC; CDR3 protein: CASSSLRDAKNIQYF
V gene: TRBV29-1; CDR3 length: 13; D gene: .; J gene: TRBJ2-5; clone size: .; CDR3 DNA: TGCAGCGTTGGGGGCAGGGTAGGTGAGACCCAGTACTTC; CDR3 protein: CSVGGRVGETQYF
V gene: TRBV7-9; CDR3 length: 16; D gene: TRBD1; J gene: TRBJ1-6; clone size: .; CDR3 DNA: TGTGCCAGCAGCTTAGCGCTCCCGGGACAGAATTCACCCCTCCACTTT; CDR3 protein: CASSLALPGQNSPLHF
V gene: TRBV29-1; CDR3 length: 16; D gene: TRBD2; J gene: TRBJ2-1; clone size: .; CDR3 DNA: TGCAGCGTTGATCCCTTTAGCGGGAGTAGCTACAATGAGCAGTTCTTC; CDR3 protein: CSVDPFSGSSYNEQFF
V gene: TRBV7-2; CDR3 length: 14; D gene: TRBD1; J gene: TRBJ1-2; clone size: .; CDR3 DNA: TGTGCCAGCAGCAACAATCAGGGGGCAAGTGGCTACACCTTC; CDR3 protein: CASSNNQGASGYTF
V gene: TRBV29-1; CDR3 length: 9; D gene: .; J gene: TRBJ1-2; clone size: once; CDR3 DNA: TGCAGCGTTGAGGGCGGCTACACCTTC; CDR3 protein: CSVEGGYTF
V gene: TRBV18; CDR3 length: 15; D gene: TRBD1; J gene: TRBJ2-5; clone size: .; CDR3 DNA: TGTGCCAGCTCAGACTTGGGACAGACAGACGGGACCCAGTACTTC; CDR3 protein: CASSDLGQTDGTQYF
V gene: TRBV5-1; CDR3 length: 16; D gene: .; J gene: TRBJ2-3; clone size: .; CDR3 DNA: TGCGCCAGCAGCTTCATCTTGCGGGGTAGCACAGATACGCAGTATTTT; CDR3 protein: CASSFILRGSTDTQYF
V gene: TRBV5-5; CDR3 length: 14; D gene: .; J gene: TRBJ2-7; clone size: .; CDR3 DNA: TGTGCCAGCAGCTTACAGGAAGCGAGCTACGAGCAGTACTTC; CDR3 protein: CASSLQEASYEQYF
V gene: TRBV18; CDR3 length: 13; D gene: .; J gene: TRBJ1-6; clone size: few; CDR3 DNA: TGTGCCAGCTCACCCGGACATTATTCACCCCTCCACTTT; CDR3 protein: CASSPGHYSPLHF
V gene: TRBV7-2; CDR3 length: 16; D gene: TRBD2; J gene: TRBJ2-3; clone size: .; CDR3 DNA: TGTGCCAGCAGCTCGACTAGCGGGTCGACCACAGATACGCAGTATTTT; CDR3 protein: CASSSTSGSTTDTQYF
V gene: TRBV9; CDR3 length: 16; D gene: TRBD2; J gene: TRBJ2-5; clone size: .; CDR3 DNA: TGTGCCAGCAGCACCCGTATGGCGGGAGGGGGAGAGACCCAGTACTTC; CDR3 protein: CASSTRMAGGGETQYF
V gene: TRBV19; CDR3 length: 14; D gene: TRBD2; J gene: TRBJ2-1; clone size: .; CDR3 DNA: TGTGCCAGTAGAAGGAGCGGGGGGACGAATGAGCAGTTCTTC; CDR3 protein: CASRRSGGTNEQFF
V gene: TRBV4-2; CDR3 length: 16; D gene: TRBD2; J gene: TRBJ2-7; clone size: .; CDR3 DNA: TGTGCCAGCAGTGGGGGGGAGGCGGGAAGCTCCTACGAGCAGTACTTC; CDR3 protein: CASSGGEAGSSYEQYF
V gene: TRBV3-1/TRBV3-2; CDR3 length: 21; D gene: TRBD2; J gene: TRBJ2-1; clone size: .; CDR3 DNA: TGTGCCAGCAGCCTTCCACCGGGACTAGCGGGAGGGCCTAGGGCCTACAATGAGCAGTTCTTC; CDR3 protein: CASSLPPGLAGGPRAYNEQFF
V gene: TRBV5-8; CDR3 length: 15; D gene: TRBD1; J gene: TRBJ2-1; clone size: .; CDR3 DNA: TGTGCCAGCAGCTTGGTTGGGACAGCGTACAATGAGCAGTTCTTC; CDR3 protein: CASSLVGTAYNEQFF
V gene: TRBV6-5; CDR3 length: 16; D gene: TRBD2; J gene: TRBJ2-1; clone size: .; CDR3 DNA: TGTGCCAGCAGTTACTCGACGGGAGGTTCCTACAATGAGCAGTTCTTC; CDR3 protein: CASSYSTGGSYNEQFF
V gene: TRBV6-1; CDR3 length: 14; D gene: TRBD1; J gene: TRBJ2-3; clone size: .; CDR3 DNA: TGTGCCAGCAGTGATGTAGGGGGCCGGGATACGCAGTATTTT; CDR3 protein: CASSDVGGRDTQYF
V gene: TRBV4-2; CDR3 length: 14; D gene: .; J gene: TRBJ2-7; clone size: .; CDR3 DNA: TGTGCCAGCAGCCAAGATTATACTCGATCGGATCGGGTTTTC; CDR3 protein: CASSQDYTRSDRVF
V gene: TRBV28; CDR3 length: 11; D gene: .; J gene: TRBJ2-1; clone size: .; CDR3 DNA: TGTGCCAGCAGTTTTCCCGGGAGCGCGTTCTTC; CDR3 protein: CASSFPGSAFF
V gene: TRBV29-1; CDR3 length: 12; D gene: .; J gene: TRBJ1-2; clone size: .; CDR3 DNA: TGCAGCGTAACCGAACTGAACTATGGCTACACCTTC; CDR3 protein: CSVTELNYGYTF
V gene: TRBV2; CDR3 length: 12; D gene: .; J gene: TRBJ1-1; clone size: few; CDR3 DNA: TGTGCCAGCAGTGGCCAGGGAACTGAAGCTTTCTTT; CDR3 protein: CASSGQGTEAFF
V gene: TRBV6-5; CDR3 length: 11; D gene: .; J gene: TRBJ1-2; clone size: once; CDR3 DNA: TGTGCCAGCAGTTCCGGCTATGGCTACACCTTC; CDR3 protein: CASSSGYGYTF
V gene: TRBV18; CDR3 length: 15; D gene: TRBD1; J gene: TRBJ2-3; clone size: .; CDR3 DNA: TGTGCCAGCTCACCACAGGGGGCCGGCACAGATACGCAGTATTTT; CDR3 protein: CASSPQGAGTDTQYF
V gene: TRBV27; CDR3 length: 14; D gene: TRBD2; J gene: TRBJ2-1; clone size: .; CDR3 DNA: TGTGCCAGCGCCTCTAGCGGGAGTCGGAATGAGCAGTTCTTC; CDR3 protein: CASASSGSRNEQFF
V gene: TRBV15; CDR3 length: 16; D gene: .; J gene: TRBJ1-1; clone size: .; CDR3 DNA: TGTGCCACCAGCAGAGAAGGGGCCCTGAGGAACACTGAAGCTTTCTTT; CDR3 protein: CATSREGALRNTEAFF
V gene: TRBV5-1; CDR3 length: 16; D gene: .; J gene: TRBJ2-2; clone size: .; CDR3 DNA: TGCGCCAGCAGCTCACAGGCCGCCGCGAACACCGGGGAGCTGTTTTTT; CDR3 protein: CASSSQAAANTGELFF
V gene: TRBV18; CDR3 length: 15; D gene: .; J gene: TRBJ2-7; clone size: few; CDR3 DNA: TGTGCCAGCTCACCACTCGGGGGTTTGGCCCACGAGCAGTACTTC; CDR3 protein: CASSPLGGLAHEQYF
V gene: TRBV7-2; CDR3 length: 13; D gene: .; J gene: TRBJ2-5; clone size: .; CDR3 DNA: TGTGCCAGCAACCGGGGACTGCAAGAGACCCAGTACTTC; CDR3 protein: CASNRGLQETQYF
V gene: TRBV7-2; CDR3 length: 15; D gene: .; J gene: TRBJ2-2; clone size: .; CDR3 DNA: TGTGCCAGCAGCTCCCAACCGGGGAACACCGGGGAGCTGTTTTTT; CDR3 protein: CASSSQPGNTGELFF
V gene: TRBV2; CDR3 length: 14; D gene: TRBD2; J gene: TRBJ2-2; clone size: .; CDR3 DNA: TGTGCCAGCGGCTCGACTAGCGGCACCGGGGAGCTGTTTTTT; CDR3 protein: CASGSTSGTGELFF
V gene: TRBV28; CDR3 length: 13; D gene: TRBD1; J gene: TRBJ1-2; clone size: .; CDR3 DNA: TGTGCCAGCAGGCGACAGGGGATCTATGGCTACACCTTC; CDR3 protein: CASRRQGIYGYTF
V gene: TRBV5-4; CDR3 length: 15; D gene: .; J gene: TRBJ2-1; clone size: .; CDR3 DNA: TGTGCCAGCAGCTTGGAAGGGGCTAGAGCCAATGAGCAGTTCTTC; CDR3 protein: CASSLEGARANEQFF
V gene: TRBV28; CDR3 length: 15; D gene: TRBD1; J gene: TRBJ2-1; clone size: once; CDR3 DNA: TGTGCCAGCAGTTCCTCCGGGACAGGGGGGGATGAGCAGTTCTTC; CDR3 protein: CASSSSGTGGDEQFF
V gene: TRBV7-9; CDR3 length: 15; D gene: TRBD1; J gene: TRBJ1-1; clone size: .; CDR3 DNA: TGTGCCAGCAGCCCCCGGACAGGGTCGAACACTGAAGCTTTCTTT; CDR3 protein: CASSPRTGSNTEAFF
V gene: TRBV4-1; CDR3 length: 16; D gene: .; J gene: TRBJ1-5; clone size: .; CDR3 DNA: TGCGCCAGCAGCCAAGGAAACCCTAGATCCAATCAGCCCCAGCATTTT; CDR3 protein: CASSQGNPRSNQPQHF
V gene: TRBV4-3; CDR3 length: 14; D gene: .; J gene: TRBJ1-1; clone size: once; CDR3 DNA: TGCGCCAGCAGCCAACAGGTCTTAGATACTGAAGCTTTCTTT; CDR3 protein: CASSQQVLDTEAFF
V gene: TRBV5-6; CDR3 length: 14; D gene: TRBD1; J gene: TRBJ2-5; clone size: .; CDR3 DNA: TGTGCCAGCAGTCAGACAGGGGTAAGGGAGACCCAGTACTTC; CDR3 protein: CASSQTGVRETQYF
V gene: TRBV24-1; CDR3 length: 19; D gene: TRBD1; J gene: TRBJ1-5; clone size: .; CDR3 DNA: TGTGCCACCAGTGATTTGGGACAGGGGATTCTAGTGCGTGGTCAGCCCCAGCATTTT; CDR3 protein: CATSDLGQGILVRGQPQHF
V gene: TRBV3-1/TRBV3-2; CDR3 length: 14; D gene: .; J gene: TRBJ2-7; clone size: .; CDR3 DNA: TGTGCCAGCAGCCCCGGGACTCTGTCGAGGGAGCAGTACTTC; CDR3 protein: CASSPGTLSREQYF
V gene: TRBV6-2/TRBV6-3; CDR3 length: 14; D gene: TRBD1; J gene: TRBJ2-7; clone size: .; CDR3 DNA: TGTGCCAGCAGTAAGGACAGGGGCCCCTACGAGCAGTACTTC; CDR3 protein: CASSKDRGPYEQYF
V gene: TRBV9; CDR3 length: 15; D gene: .; J gene: TRBJ2-2; clone size: .; CDR3 DNA: TGTGCCAGCAGCGTAGGCCCCAGGGGAACCGGGGAGCTGTTTTTT; CDR3 protein: CASSVGPRGTGELFF